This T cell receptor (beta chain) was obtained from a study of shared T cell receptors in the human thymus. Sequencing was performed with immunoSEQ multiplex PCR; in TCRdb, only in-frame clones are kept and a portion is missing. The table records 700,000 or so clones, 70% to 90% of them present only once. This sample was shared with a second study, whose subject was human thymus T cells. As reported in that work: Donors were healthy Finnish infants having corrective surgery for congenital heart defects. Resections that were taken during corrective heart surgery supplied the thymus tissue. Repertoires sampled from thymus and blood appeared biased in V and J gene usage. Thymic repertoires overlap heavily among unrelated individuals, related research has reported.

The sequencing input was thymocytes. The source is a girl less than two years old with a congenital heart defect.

CDR3 protein: CASSARQGNTIYF. The CDR3 DNA sequence: TGTGCCAGCAGTGCGAGACAGGGAAACACCATATATTTT. V is TRBV27 and J is TRBJ1-3; a possible D gene is TRBD1 (5 bases). The CDR3 consists of 13 residues. Germline lookup yields CDR1 MNHEY and CDR2 SMNVEV (reference sequence). Trimming removed 5 bases at V and 4 bases at J, with 9 bases between.